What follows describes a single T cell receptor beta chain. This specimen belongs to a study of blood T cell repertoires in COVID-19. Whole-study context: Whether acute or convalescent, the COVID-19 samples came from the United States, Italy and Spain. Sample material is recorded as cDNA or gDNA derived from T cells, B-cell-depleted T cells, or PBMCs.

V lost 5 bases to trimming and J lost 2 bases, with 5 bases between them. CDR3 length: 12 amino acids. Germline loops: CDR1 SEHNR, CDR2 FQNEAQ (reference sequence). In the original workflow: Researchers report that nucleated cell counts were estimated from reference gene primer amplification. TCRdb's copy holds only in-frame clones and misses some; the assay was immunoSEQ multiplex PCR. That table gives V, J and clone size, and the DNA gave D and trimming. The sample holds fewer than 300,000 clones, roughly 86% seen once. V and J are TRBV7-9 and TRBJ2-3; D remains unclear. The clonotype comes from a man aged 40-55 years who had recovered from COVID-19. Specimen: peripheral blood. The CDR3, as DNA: TGTGCCAGCAGCCCCCACACAGATACGCAGTATTTT. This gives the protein CASSPHTDTQYF.